A selection of T cell receptor beta chains follows, all from one sample in a study of T cell responses to AZD1222 COVID-19 vaccine. The assay was immunoSEQ multiplex PCR, and TCRdb's table has in-frame clones only and misses some. The sample holds about 150,000 clones, around 90% seen once. Specimen: peripheral blood, collected 28 days after the second AZD1222 dose. These TCRs come from an adult who received the AZD1222 COVID-19 vaccine. Both conserved end residues are part of each CDR3. The D gene is left open where the match is weak. The listing skips clone size in some rows; elsewhere it reads once, few, many or a size class.

j_call | clone_size | d_call | v_call | cdr3_aa | cdr3_nt
TRBJ1-2 | few | TRBD1 | TRBV6-5 | CASRDRVYGYTF | TGTGCCAGCAGAGACAGGGTATATGGCTACACCTTC
TRBJ2-6 | - | TRBD1 | TRBV30 | CAWRTTGSSGANVLTF | TGTGCCTGGAGGACGACAGGGAGCTCTGGGGCCAACGTCCTGACTTTC
TRBJ2-7 | - | TRBD1 | TRBV5-5 | CASSPRDRSYEQYF | TGTGCCAGCAGCCCTAGGGACAGGTCCTACGAGCAGTACTTC
TRBJ2-7 | - | TRBD1 | TRBV30 | CAWSGGDRGPYEQYF | TGTGCCTGGAGTGGCGGGGACAGGGGCCCCTACGAGCAGTACTTC
TRBJ1-1 | - | - | TRBV27 | CASSEQENTEAFF | TGTGCCAGCAGCGAACAGGAAAACACTGAAGCTTTCTTT
TRBJ2-7 | - | - | TRBV4-3 | CASSQEPGYEQYF | TGCGCCAGCAGCCAAGAACCCGGGTACGAGCAGTACTTC
TRBJ1-2 | - | TRBD1 | TRBV5-1 | CASSLRTGGAYGYTF | TGCGCCAGCAGCTTAAGGACAGGGGGCGCATATGGCTACACCTTC
TRBJ2-1 | - | TRBD2 | TRBV5-4 | CASSLGPSGGTLYNEQFF | TGTGCCAGCAGCTTGGGCCCTAGCGGGGGAACACTCTACAATGAGCAGTTCTTC
TRBJ1-4 | - | TRBD1 | TRBV5-1 | CASSETGTGVREKLFF | TGCGCCAGCAGCGAGACCGGGACAGGGGTTAGGGAAAAACTGTTTTTT
TRBJ2-7 | - | TRBD1 | TRBV7-9 | CASSFWTGGGEQYF | TGTGCCAGCAGCTTTTGGACAGGGGGCGGGGAGCAGTACTTC
TRBJ2-2 | - | - | TRBV28 | CASSFAQNTGELFF | TGTGCCAGCAGTTTTGCACAGAACACCGGGGAGCTGTTTTTT
TRBJ2-5 | once | TRBD2 | TRBV4-2 | CASSLQPTGTSGRAEETQYF | TGTGCCAGCAGCCTACAACCTACCGGGACTAGCGGGAGGGCGGAAGAGACCCAGTACTTC
TRBJ1-2 | - | - | TRBV30 | CAWSVLGVGYTF | TGTGCCTGGAGTGTACTAGGGGTTGGCTACACCTTC
TRBJ2-5 | - | - | TRBV19 | CASSLWGPTETQYF | TGTGCCAGTAGTCTCTGGGGGCCAACGGAGACCCAGTACTTC
TRBJ1-1 | - | - | TRBV9 | CASSVHPDVNTEAFF | TGTGCCAGCAGCGTCCATCCAGACGTTAACACTGAAGCTTTCTTT
TRBJ2-4 | once | TRBD1 | TRBV5-4 | CASSSASGGNIQYF | TGTGCCAGCAGCTCCGCATCAGGGGGAAACATTCAGTACTTC
TRBJ1-2 | - | TRBD1 | TRBV6-5 | CASRSTATGARGYTF | TGTGCCAGCAGGTCTACCGCAACAGGGGCGCGGGGCTACACCTTC
TRBJ2-3 | - | - | TRBV9 | CASSVGQFTDTQYF | TGTGCCAGCAGCGTAGGGCAGTTCACAGATACGCAGTATTTT
TRBJ2-7 | few | - | TRBV12-1 | CASSFAQQYEQYF | TGTGCCAGCAGCTTTGCCCAGCAATACGAGCAGTACTTC
TRBJ1-1 | - | - | TRBV6-1 | CASSEFIEAFF | TGTGCCAGCAGTGAATTTATAGAAGCTTTCTTT
TRBJ2-7 | - | - | TRBV28 | CASSRTPVYEQYF | TGTGCCAGCAGCCGCACCCCCGTGTACGAGCAGTACTTC
TRBJ2-3 | few | - | TRBV29-1 | CSAVLPGDWTDTQYF | TGCAGCGCTGTCTTGCCGGGGGATTGGACAGATACGCAGTATTTT